Listed below are T cell receptor beta chains from one sample, sequenced in a study of cytomegalovirus exposure and HLA in healthy donors. Method: immunoSEQ multiplex PCR; TCRdb's copy keeps in-frame clones and lacks some. The repertoire holds about 180,000 clones, with just under 90% as singletons. The material sequenced was PBMCs. Receptors were obtained from a woman in her 30s in good health and CMV-seronegative. Each CDR3 is given with its conserved first and last residue. The D gene is left open where the match is weak.

V	length	D	J	CDR3	DNA
TRBV5-6	14	TRBD1	TRBJ1-6	CASSYGTAGISLHF	TGTGCCAGCAGCTACGGGACAGCCGGGATTTCCCTCCACTTT
TRBV2	14	TRBD1	TRBJ1-2	CASSEAAGGLGYTF	TGTGCCAGCAGTGAAGCGGCAGGGGGCCTTGGCTACACCTTC
TRBV29-1	14	.	TRBJ1-5	CSVALGTSNQPQHF	TGCAGCGTTGCCCTAGGGACATCAAATCAGCCCCAGCATTTT
TRBV4-3	16	.	TRBJ1-4	CASSLLQSGNNEKLFF	TGCGCCAGCAGCCTCCTACAATCAGGGAATAATGAAAAACTGTTTTTT
TRBV27	15	.	TRBJ1-3	CASSLRGLSGNTIYF	TGTGCCAGCAGCCTTAGGGGACTCTCTGGAAACACCATATATTTT
TRBV4-2	14	TRBD2	TRBJ2-2	CASSPGLDTGELFF	TGTGCCAGCAGCCCGGGACTAGACACCGGGGAGCTGTTTTTT
TRBV2	16	.	TRBJ2-1	CASSDLATNSYNEQFF	TGTGCCAGCAGTGACTTAGCCACGAACTCCTACAATGAGCAGTTCTTC
TRBV27	14	.	TRBJ2-7	CASSSRGATYEQYF	TGTGCCAGCAGTTCTCGGGGGGCAACCTACGAGCAGTACTTC
TRBV15	16	.	TRBJ2-3	CATSPRGQGPQDTQYF	TGTGCCACCAGCCCTCGCGGACAAGGCCCCCAAGATACGCAGTATTTT
TRBV6-5	15	TRBD1	TRBJ1-1	CATRTGTGTNTEAFF	TGTGCCACCCGGACTGGGACAGGGACGAACACTGAAGCTTTCTTT
TRBV10-1	13	TRBD1	TRBJ1-1	CASSRGRQTEAFF	TGCGCCAGCAGTAGGGGGCGACAGACTGAAGCTTTCTTT
TRBV5-4	15	TRBD1	TRBJ1-2	CASSLSGQGLYGYTF	TGTGCCAGCAGCTTGTCGGGACAGGGACTCTATGGCTACACCTTC
TRBV4-1	18	TRBD2	TRBJ2-5	CASSPQFPGLAGEGTQYF	TGCGCCAGCAGCCCACAGTTCCCGGGACTAGCGGGGGAGGGTACCCAGTACTTC
TRBV5-1	16	.	TRBJ2-3	CASSPLGGVGTDTQYF	TGCGCCAGCAGCCCGCTTGGCGGGGTCGGCACAGATACGCAGTATTTT
TRBV5-6	13	.	TRBJ1-5	CASSWGQNQPQHF	TGTGCCAGCAGCTGGGGGCAGAATCAGCCCCAGCATTTT
TRBV11-3	14	TRBD1	TRBJ2-1	CASSPRTGYNEQFF	TGTGCCAGCAGCCCTCGGACAGGGTACAATGAGCAGTTCTTC
TRBV5-4	18	.	TRBJ2-2	CASSLATGRLANTGELFF	TGTGCCAGCAGCTTGGCAACAGGGAGACTAGCTAACACCGGGGAGCTGTTTTTT
TRBV6-5	13	.	TRBJ1-1	CASSYELNTEAFF	TGTGCCAGCAGTTACGAGTTGAACACTGAAGCTTTCTTT
TRBV27	14	.	TRBJ2-7	CASSLSPGTPQQYF	TGTGCCAGCAGTTTATCCCCCGGGACACCCCAGCAGTACTTC
TRBV2	14	.	TRBJ1-4	CASSNGQFNEKLFF	TGTGCCAGCAGTAATGGACAGTTTAATGAAAAACTGTTTTTT
TRBV6-5	13	TRBD2	TRBJ2-1	CASRGTSRNEQFF	TGTGCCAGCAGAGGGACTAGTCGTAATGAGCAGTTCTTC
TRBV6-5	15	.	TRBJ1-2	CASSLLGPGYYGYTF	TGTGCCAGCAGTCTACTTGGTCCGGGGTACTATGGCTACACCTTC